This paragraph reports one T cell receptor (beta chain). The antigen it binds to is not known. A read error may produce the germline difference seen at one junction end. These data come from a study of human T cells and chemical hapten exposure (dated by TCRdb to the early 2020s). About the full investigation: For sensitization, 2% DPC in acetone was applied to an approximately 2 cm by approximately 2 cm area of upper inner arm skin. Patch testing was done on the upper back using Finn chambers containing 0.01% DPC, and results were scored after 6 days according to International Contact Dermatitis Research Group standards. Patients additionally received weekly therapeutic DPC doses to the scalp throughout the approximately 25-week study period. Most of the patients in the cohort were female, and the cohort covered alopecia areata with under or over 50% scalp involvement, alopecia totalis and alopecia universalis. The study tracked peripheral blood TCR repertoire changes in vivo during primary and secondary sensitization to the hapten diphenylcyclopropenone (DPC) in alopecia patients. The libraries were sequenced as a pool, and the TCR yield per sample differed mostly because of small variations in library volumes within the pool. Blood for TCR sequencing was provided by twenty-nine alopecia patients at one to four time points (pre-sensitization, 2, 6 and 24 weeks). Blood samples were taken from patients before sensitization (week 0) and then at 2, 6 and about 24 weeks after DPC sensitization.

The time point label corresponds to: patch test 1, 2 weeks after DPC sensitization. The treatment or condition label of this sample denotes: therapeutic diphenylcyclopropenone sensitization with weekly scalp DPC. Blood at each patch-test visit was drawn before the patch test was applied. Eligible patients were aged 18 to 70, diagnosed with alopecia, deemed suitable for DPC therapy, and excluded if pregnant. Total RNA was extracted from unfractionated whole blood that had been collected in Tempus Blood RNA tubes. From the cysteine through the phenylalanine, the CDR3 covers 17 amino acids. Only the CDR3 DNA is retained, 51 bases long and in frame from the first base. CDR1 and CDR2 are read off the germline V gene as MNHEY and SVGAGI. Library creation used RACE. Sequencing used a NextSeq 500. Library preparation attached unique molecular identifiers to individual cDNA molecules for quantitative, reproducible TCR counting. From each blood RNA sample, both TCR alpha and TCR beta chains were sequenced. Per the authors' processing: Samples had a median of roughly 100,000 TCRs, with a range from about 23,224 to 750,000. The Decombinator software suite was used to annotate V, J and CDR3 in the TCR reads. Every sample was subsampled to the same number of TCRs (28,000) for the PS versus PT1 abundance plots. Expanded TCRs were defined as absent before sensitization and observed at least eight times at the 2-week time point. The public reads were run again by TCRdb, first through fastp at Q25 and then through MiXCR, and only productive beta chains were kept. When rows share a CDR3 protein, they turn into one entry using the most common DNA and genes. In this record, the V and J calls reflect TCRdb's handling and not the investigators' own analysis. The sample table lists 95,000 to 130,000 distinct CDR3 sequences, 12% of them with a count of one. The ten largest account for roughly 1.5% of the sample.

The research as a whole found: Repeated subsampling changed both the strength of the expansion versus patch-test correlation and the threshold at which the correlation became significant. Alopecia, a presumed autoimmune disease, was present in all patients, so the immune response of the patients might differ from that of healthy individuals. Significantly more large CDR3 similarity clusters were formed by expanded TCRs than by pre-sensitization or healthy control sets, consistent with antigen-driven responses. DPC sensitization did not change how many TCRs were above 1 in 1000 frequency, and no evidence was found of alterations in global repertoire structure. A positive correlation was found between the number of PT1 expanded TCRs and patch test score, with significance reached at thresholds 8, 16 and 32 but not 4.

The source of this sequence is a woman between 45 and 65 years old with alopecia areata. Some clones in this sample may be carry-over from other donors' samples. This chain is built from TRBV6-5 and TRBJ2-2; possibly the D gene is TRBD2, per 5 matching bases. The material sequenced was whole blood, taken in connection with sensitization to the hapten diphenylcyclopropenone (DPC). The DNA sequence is TGTGCCAGCAGATACTCCAGCGTACTATCCTTCACCGGGGAGCTGTCTTTT. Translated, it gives CASRYSSVLSFTGELSF.